The rows below give T cell receptor beta chains drawn from one sample of a study of cytomegalovirus exposure and HLA in healthy donors. TCRdb's copy holds only in-frame clones and misses some; the assay was immunoSEQ multiplex PCR. The sample lists approximately 190,000 clones, under 90% seen once, with roughly 0.1% in the top ten. The sample was PBMCs. The receptors come from a boy between 2 and 10 years old in good health and CMV-seronegative. Both conserved end residues are part of each CDR3. A D gene is named only where the DNA matches it firmly. Size is omitted from some rows. Given values are once, few, many or a class for expanded clones.

j_gene: TRBJ1-2; d_gene: TRBD1; len: 16; abundance: -; v_gene: TRBV10-3; CDR3nt: TGTGCCATCAGTGGGTCACCGGGACAGGGAAAATATGGCTACACCTTC; CDR3aa: CAISGSPGQGKYGYTF
j_gene: TRBJ2-2; d_gene: TRBD2; len: 16; abundance: -; v_gene: TRBV11-3; CDR3nt: TGTGCCAGCAGCTACGGACTAGGCACGAACACCGGGGAGCTGTTTTTT; CDR3aa: CASSYGLGTNTGELFF
j_gene: TRBJ2-5; d_gene: TRBD2; len: 16; abundance: -; v_gene: TRBV9; CDR3nt: TGTGCCAGCAGCGTAGCTGGGGCGGGGGGGCAGGAGACCCAGTACTTC; CDR3aa: CASSVAGAGGQETQYF
j_gene: TRBJ1-2; d_gene: -; len: 14; abundance: -; v_gene: TRBV2; CDR3nt: TGTGCCAGCAGTGCGGGGGGGGGAAACTATGGCTACACCTTC; CDR3aa: CASSAGGGNYGYTF
j_gene: TRBJ2-7; d_gene: -; len: 14; abundance: -; v_gene: TRBV10-1; CDR3nt: TGCGCCAGCAGTCCCACCCGACGGGAATACGAGCAGTACTTC; CDR3aa: CASSPTRREYEQYF
j_gene: TRBJ2-3; d_gene: TRBD1; len: 15; abundance: -; v_gene: TRBV5-6; CDR3nt: TGTGCCAGCAGCTTTAGCAGGGGGCCCACAGATACGCAGTATTTT; CDR3aa: CASSFSRGPTDTQYF
j_gene: TRBJ1-2; d_gene: -; len: 15; abundance: -; v_gene: TRBV25-1; CDR3nt: TGTGCCAGCACGAGGTCTCAGGGAAGTTCCTATGGCTACACCTTC; CDR3aa: CASTRSQGSSYGYTF
j_gene: TRBJ2-5; d_gene: -; len: 15; abundance: once; v_gene: TRBV11-2; CDR3nt: TGTGCCAGCAGCTATAACCGGGACTACCAAGAGACCCAGTACTTC; CDR3aa: CASSYNRDYQETQYF
j_gene: TRBJ2-5; d_gene: -; len: 15; abundance: -; v_gene: TRBV5-6; CDR3nt: TGTGCCAGCAGCTTGTTAGGGCAGGGTAGAAAAGGGCAGTACTTC; CDR3aa: CASSLLGQGRKGQYF
j_gene: TRBJ2-3; d_gene: -; len: 15; abundance: -; v_gene: TRBV4-3; CDR3nt: TGCGCCAGCAGCCTCGGGACTTTGTTCACAGATACGCAGTATTTT; CDR3aa: CASSLGTLFTDTQYF
j_gene: TRBJ1-1; d_gene: TRBD1; len: 14; abundance: -; v_gene: TRBV10-3; CDR3nt: TGTGCCATCAGTGTCGGACAGGGGAGGACTGAAGCTTTCTTT; CDR3aa: CAISVGQGRTEAFF
j_gene: TRBJ1-6; d_gene: TRBD1; len: 15; abundance: -; v_gene: TRBV30; CDR3nt: TGTGCCTGGAGTATCAGGACAGGGGGCTCTTCACCCCTCCACTTT; CDR3aa: CAWSIRTGGSSPLHF
j_gene: TRBJ2-7; d_gene: -; len: 13; abundance: -; v_gene: TRBV2; CDR3nt: TGTGCCAGCAGTGTCCTGCGGACAGCCGAGCAGTACTTC; CDR3aa: CASSVLRTAEQYF
j_gene: TRBJ2-2; d_gene: -; len: 16; abundance: -; v_gene: TRBV15; CDR3nt: TGTGCCACCAGCAGCACGTTCTTAGGGGCCGGCGGGGAGCTGTTTTTT; CDR3aa: CATSSTFLGAGGELFF
j_gene: TRBJ2-5; d_gene: TRBD2; len: 15; abundance: -; v_gene: TRBV6-1; CDR3nt: TGTGCCAGCCCTCTGGTAGCGGGGGCCCAAGAGACCCAGTACTTC; CDR3aa: CASPLVAGAQETQYF
j_gene: TRBJ1-5; d_gene: TRBD1; len: 19; abundance: -; v_gene: TRBV7-3; CDR3nt: TGTGCCAGCAGCTTTCTTTATGGGGACAGTGATATATGGGGTCAGCCCCAGCATTTT; CDR3aa: CASSFLYGDSDIWGQPQHF
j_gene: TRBJ2-1; d_gene: -; len: 14; abundance: few; v_gene: TRBV25-1; CDR3nt: TGTGCCAGTCAAGACAGTTCGACCTACAATGAGCAGTTCTTC; CDR3aa: CASQDSSTYNEQFF
j_gene: TRBJ1-4; d_gene: -; len: 13; abundance: -; v_gene: TRBV9; CDR3nt: TGTGCCAGCAGCGCTAAACTCTATGAAAAGCTGTTTTTT; CDR3aa: CASSAKLYEKLFF
j_gene: TRBJ1-1; d_gene: -; len: 13; abundance: -; v_gene: TRBV6-1; CDR3nt: TGTGCCAGCAGGGACGACAGTTCGCATGGGGCTTTCTTT; CDR3aa: CASRDDSSHGAFF
j_gene: TRBJ2-7; d_gene: -; len: 14; abundance: -; v_gene: TRBV18; CDR3nt: TGTGCCAGCTCACCTCGCCAGGAAGGCCACGAGCAGTACTTC; CDR3aa: CASSPRQEGHEQYF
j_gene: TRBJ1-6; d_gene: TRBD1; len: 17; abundance: -; v_gene: TRBV5-6; CDR3nt: TGTGCCAGCAGCTTTTTGGACAGGGGGTTCTATAATTCACCCCTCCACTTT; CDR3aa: CASSFLDRGFYNSPLHF
j_gene: TRBJ1-2; d_gene: -; len: 13; abundance: -; v_gene: TRBV10-3; CDR3nt: TGTGCCATCAGTGTCGAGGGAGTCTATGGCTACACCTTC; CDR3aa: CAISVEGVYGYTF
j_gene: TRBJ2-5; d_gene: -; len: 13; abundance: -; v_gene: TRBV29-1; CDR3nt: TGCAGCGTTGATGCGGGACACCAAGAGACCCAGTACTTC; CDR3aa: CSVDAGHQETQYF
j_gene: TRBJ1-2; d_gene: -; len: 18; abundance: -; v_gene: TRBV19; CDR3nt: TGTGCCAGTAGTATCAAGGCGTCAGGAGGGGTTTCTAACTATGGCTACACCTTC; CDR3aa: CASSIKASGGVSNYGYTF
j_gene: TRBJ2-3; d_gene: -; len: 11; abundance: -; v_gene: TRBV5-6; CDR3nt: TGTGCCAGCAGCATGGCGGATACGCAGTATTTT; CDR3aa: CASSMADTQYF
j_gene: TRBJ2-7; d_gene: TRBD2; len: 15; abundance: few; v_gene: TRBV4-2; CDR3nt: TGTGCCAGCAGCCTTGGACTAGCGGGGGCCTACGAGCAGTACTTC; CDR3aa: CASSLGLAGAYEQYF
j_gene: TRBJ1-1; d_gene: -; len: 15; abundance: few; v_gene: TRBV6-5; CDR3nt: TGTGCCAGCAGTTATGCGTCGGGGGTGAACACTGAAGCTTTCTTT; CDR3aa: CASSYASGVNTEAFF
j_gene: TRBJ1-5; d_gene: -; len: 14; abundance: -; v_gene: TRBV5-8; CDR3nt: TGTGCCAGCAGCTCGAGACAGTTATATCAGCCCCAGCATTTT; CDR3aa: CASSSRQLYQPQHF
j_gene: TRBJ1-2; d_gene: -; len: 15; abundance: -; v_gene: TRBV6-6; CDR3nt: TGTGCCAGCAGTTACTTGGGTAGCGGTAACTATGGCTACACCTTC; CDR3aa: CASSYLGSGNYGYTF
j_gene: TRBJ1-4; d_gene: -; len: 14; abundance: -; v_gene: TRBV4-3; CDR3nt: TGCGCCAGCAGCCAAGTGCAGGGAAGGGAAAAACTGTTTTTT; CDR3aa: CASSQVQGREKLFF
j_gene: TRBJ2-7; d_gene: -; len: 13; abundance: -; v_gene: TRBV6-1; CDR3nt: TGTGCCAGCAGTGGTAAGGGAGCCTACGAGCAGTACTTC; CDR3aa: CASSGKGAYEQYF
j_gene: TRBJ1-2; d_gene: TRBD1; len: 15; abundance: -; v_gene: TRBV5-7; CDR3nt: TGTGCCAGCAGTTACGGGACAGTGACCAACTATGGCTACACCTTC; CDR3aa: CASSYGTVTNYGYTF
j_gene: TRBJ2-1; d_gene: -; len: 14; abundance: -; v_gene: TRBV4-1; CDR3nt: TGTGCCAGCAGCCCGCGTTCCGAGGCCGATGAGCAGTTCTTC; CDR3aa: CASSPRSEADEQFF
j_gene: TRBJ2-5; d_gene: -; len: 12; abundance: -; v_gene: TRBV11-2; CDR3nt: TGTGCCAGCAGCCCACCGCGCGAGACCCAGTACTTC; CDR3aa: CASSPPRETQYF
j_gene: TRBJ1-2; d_gene: -; len: 11; abundance: -; v_gene: TRBV28; CDR3nt: TGTGCCAGCCGCGGGGACTATGGCTACACCTTC; CDR3aa: CASRGDYGYTF
j_gene: TRBJ2-1; d_gene: TRBD2; len: 15; abundance: -; v_gene: TRBV7-9; CDR3nt: TGTGCCAGCGCGGATAGCGGGGGGGCCCAGAATGAGCAGTTCTTC; CDR3aa: CASADSGGAQNEQFF
j_gene: TRBJ2-7; d_gene: -; len: 15; abundance: -; v_gene: TRBV19; CDR3nt: TGTGCCAGTAGTATGAGGGGGGGCCCCTCCTACGAGCAGTACTTC; CDR3aa: CASSMRGGPSYEQYF
j_gene: TRBJ2-7; d_gene: TRBD1; len: 15; abundance: few; v_gene: TRBV7-9; CDR3nt: TGTGCCAGCAGCCAGACAGGGGGCAGCTCCTACGAGCAGTACTTC; CDR3aa: CASSQTGGSSYEQYF
j_gene: TRBJ2-1; d_gene: TRBD2; len: 11; abundance: -; v_gene: TRBV6-5; CDR3nt: TGTGTAGCGGGGGGGAACAATGAGCAGTTCTTC; CDR3aa: CVAGGNNEQFF
j_gene: TRBJ2-3; d_gene: -; len: 17; abundance: -; v_gene: TRBV4-1; CDR3nt: TGCGCCAGCAGCCAAGCCCGACTATTGGCCCCCACAGATACGCAGTATTTT; CDR3aa: CASSQARLLAPTDTQYF
j_gene: TRBJ2-5; d_gene: -; len: 18; abundance: -; v_gene: TRBV5-6; CDR3nt: TGTGCCAGCAGCCAAACATTCGCGGGACAGCCGAACGGGTGGACCCAGTACTTC; CDR3aa: CASSQTFAGQPNGWTQYF
j_gene: TRBJ1-2; d_gene: -; len: 15; abundance: -; v_gene: TRBV13; CDR3nt: TGTGCCAGCAGCTTAGGCCGGGGGGCAGCCATCGGCTACACCTTC; CDR3aa: CASSLGRGAAIGYTF
j_gene: TRBJ1-3; d_gene: -; len: 15; abundance: -; v_gene: TRBV18; CDR3nt: TGTGCCAGCTCACCAATATCGGGAGGTGGAAACACCATATATTTT; CDR3aa: CASSPISGGGNTIYF
j_gene: TRBJ1-6; d_gene: TRBD1; len: 15; abundance: -; v_gene: TRBV4-2; CDR3nt: TGTGCCAGCAGCCAAGTCGGACAGGGGAATTCACCCCTCCACTTT; CDR3aa: CASSQVGQGNSPLHF
j_gene: TRBJ2-5; d_gene: -; len: 11; abundance: -; v_gene: TRBV7-9; CDR3nt: TGTGCCAGCAGCTTATTAGAGGACCAGTACTTC; CDR3aa: CASSLLEDQYF
j_gene: TRBJ1-6; d_gene: -; len: 15; abundance: -; v_gene: TRBV27; CDR3nt: TGTGCCAGCAGTTTACTGGGGGGTTATAATTCACCCCTCCACTTT; CDR3aa: CASSLLGGYNSPLHF
j_gene: TRBJ1-5; d_gene: TRBD1; len: 13; abundance: once; v_gene: TRBV10-3; CDR3nt: TGTGCCATCAGCGGAGACAGGGCTGGGCCCCAGCATTTT; CDR3aa: CAISGDRAGPQHF
j_gene: TRBJ2-1; d_gene: -; len: 14; abundance: -; v_gene: TRBV9; CDR3nt: TGTGCCAGCAGCGCGGTGAGCTCCTACAATGAGCAGTTCTTC; CDR3aa: CASSAVSSYNEQFF
j_gene: TRBJ2-5; d_gene: -; len: 13; abundance: -; v_gene: TRBV5-1; CDR3nt: TGCGCCAGCAGCTTGCCCCCGGAGGAGACCCAGTACTTC; CDR3aa: CASSLPPEETQYF
j_gene: TRBJ2-1; d_gene: -; len: 14; abundance: -; v_gene: TRBV9; CDR3nt: TGTGCCAGCAGCGTAGGGGACTTAACTAATGAGCAGTTCTTC; CDR3aa: CASSVGDLTNEQFF
j_gene: TRBJ2-5; d_gene: -; len: 13; abundance: -; v_gene: TRBV7-9; CDR3nt: TGTGCCAGCAGCTTCATAGGGGTGGAGACCCAGTACTTC; CDR3aa: CASSFIGVETQYF
j_gene: TRBJ1-1; d_gene: -; len: 11; abundance: -; v_gene: TRBV7-9; CDR3nt: TGTGCCAGCAGCCCCAACGAGGAGGCTTTCTTT; CDR3aa: CASSPNEEAFF
j_gene: TRBJ1-3; d_gene: -; len: 15; abundance: -; v_gene: TRBV10-3; CDR3nt: TGTGCCATCAGTCACACGGAGGGACCTGGAAACACCATATATTTT; CDR3aa: CAISHTEGPGNTIYF
j_gene: TRBJ2-7; d_gene: -; len: 13; abundance: once; v_gene: TRBV6-5; CDR3nt: TGTGCCAGCAGGGAGGGTGGACCCTACGAGCAGTACTTC; CDR3aa: CASREGGPYEQYF
j_gene: TRBJ1-6; d_gene: TRBD1; len: 14; abundance: -; v_gene: TRBV6-5; CDR3nt: TGTGCCAGCAGGGGGACAGGGGGTTATACACCCCTCCACTTT; CDR3aa: CASRGTGGYTPLHF
j_gene: TRBJ2-5; d_gene: -; len: 14; abundance: -; v_gene: TRBV7-9; CDR3nt: TGTGCCAGCAGCCCTCCATCTAGTAGCGAGACCCAGTACTTC; CDR3aa: CASSPPSSSETQYF
j_gene: TRBJ1-1; d_gene: -; len: 12; abundance: -; v_gene: TRBV29-1; CDR3nt: TGCAGCGTCGCGGGCAGGAACACTGAAGCTTTCTTT; CDR3aa: CSVAGRNTEAFF